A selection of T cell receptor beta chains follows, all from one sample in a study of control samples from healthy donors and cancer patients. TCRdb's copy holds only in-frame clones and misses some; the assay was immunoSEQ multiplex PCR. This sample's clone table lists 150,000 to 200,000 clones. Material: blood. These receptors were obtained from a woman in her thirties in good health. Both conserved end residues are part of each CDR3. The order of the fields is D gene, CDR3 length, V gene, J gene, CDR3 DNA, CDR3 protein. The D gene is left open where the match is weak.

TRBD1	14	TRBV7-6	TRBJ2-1	TGTGCCAGCAGCGCCGGGACAGGGTCCAATGAGCAGTTCTTC	CASSAGTGSNEQFF
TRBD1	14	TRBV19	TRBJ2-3	TGTGCCAGTAGCCCCGGGACAGTACGAGATACGCAGTATTTT	CASSPGTVRDTQYF
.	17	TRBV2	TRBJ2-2	TGTGCCAGCAGTCCCTCGGGAAGGTCCCGGGGCACCGGGGAGCTGTTTTTT	CASSPSGRSRGTGELFF
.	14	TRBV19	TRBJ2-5	TGTGCCAGTAGTAGTAGCTTAAGGGGAGAGACCCAGTACTTC	CASSSSLRGETQYF
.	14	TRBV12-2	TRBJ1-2	TGTGCAAGTCGCCTCATTGGACAGACTGCTCGCTACACCTTC	CASRLIGQTARYTF
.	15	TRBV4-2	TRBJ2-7	TGTGCCAGCAGCCAAGATGAGGGGCCCCCGCGGGAGCAGTACTTC	CASSQDEGPPREQYF
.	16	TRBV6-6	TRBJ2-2	TGTGCCAGCAGTCCCGAGGGGTATAGTTACACCGGGGAGCTGTTTTTT	CASSPEGYSYTGELFF
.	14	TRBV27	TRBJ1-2	TGTGCCAGCAGTCAAGGGGCAGCTAACTATGGCTACACCTTC	CASSQGAANYGYTF
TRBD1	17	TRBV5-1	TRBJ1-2	TGCGCCAGCAGCTTGGCCCCTACCGGGACAGGGAGAGGAGGCTACACCTTC	CASSLAPTGTGRGGYTF
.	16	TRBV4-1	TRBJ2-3	TGCGCCAGCAGCCACGGCGGGACGGGCGTTCTAGATACGCAGTATTTT	CASSHGGTGVLDTQYF
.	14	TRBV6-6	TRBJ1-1	TGTGCCAGCAGCGAGAGGGGCGGTGACACTGAAGCTTTCTTT	CASSERGGDTEAFF
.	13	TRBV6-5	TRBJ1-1	TGTGCCAGCACCCGACAGAGGAACACTGAAGCTTTCTTT	CASTRQRNTEAFF
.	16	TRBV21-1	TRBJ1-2	TGTGCCAGCAGCACCTTCTCCGGGACAGGGAACTATGGCTACACCTTC	CASSTFSGTGNYGYTF
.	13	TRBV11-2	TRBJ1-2	TGTGCCAGCAGCTGGACAGAAGGGGGTGGCTACACCTTC	CASSWTEGGGYTF
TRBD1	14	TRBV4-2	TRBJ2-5	TGTGCCAGCAGCTCTGACAGGGGAAGCAAGACCCAGTACTTC	CASSSDRGSKTQYF
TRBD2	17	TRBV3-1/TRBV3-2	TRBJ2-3	TGTGCCAGCAGCCCCGGGACTAGCGGGGCTAGCACAGATACGCAGTATTTT	CASSPGTSGASTDTQYF
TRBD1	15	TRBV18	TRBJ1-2	TGTGCCAGCTCACTCAATCCCGAGACAGGGAGTGGCTACACCTTC	CASSLNPETGSGYTF
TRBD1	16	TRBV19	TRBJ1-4	TGTGCCAGTACAGGGGGCCTTTCTTCGGGGTTTGAAAAACTGTTTTTT	CASTGGLSSGFEKLFF
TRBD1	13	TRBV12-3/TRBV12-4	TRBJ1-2	TGTGCCAGCAGTCGACAGGGGCCCTATGGCTACACCTTC	CASSRQGPYGYTF
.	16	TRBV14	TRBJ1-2	TGTGCCAGCAGCCAAGTGTTCACCCGTATTAACTATGGCTACACCTTC	CASSQVFTRINYGYTF
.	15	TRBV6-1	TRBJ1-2	TGTGCCAGCAGTGAAGGCACTAGGGCAGCGCATGGCTACACCTTC	CASSEGTRAAHGYTF
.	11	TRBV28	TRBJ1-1	TGTGCCAGCAGTTTTTTCGGTGAAGCTTTCTTT	CASSFFGEAFF
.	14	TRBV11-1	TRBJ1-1	TGTGCCAGCAGCTCAGAATTCTCGAACACTGAAGCTTTCTTT	CASSSEFSNTEAFF
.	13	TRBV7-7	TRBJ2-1	TGTGCTAGCAGCTTAATGGCTAGCGATGAGCAGTTCTTC	CASSLMASDEQFF
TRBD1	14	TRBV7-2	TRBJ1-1	TGTGCCAGCAGACCCAAGACAGGGAAGACTGAAGCTTTCTTT	CASRPKTGKTEAFF
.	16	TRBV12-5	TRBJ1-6	TGTGCTAGTGGTTTGGTTACGGGAAACTATAATTCACCCCTCCACTTT	CASGLVTGNYNSPLHF
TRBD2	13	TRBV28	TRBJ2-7	TGTGCCAGCAGTTTGGGGACTACCTACGAGCAGTACTTC	CASSLGTTYEQYF
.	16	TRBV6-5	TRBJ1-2	TGTGCCAGCAGTTACTCGAGTATCGCAGGAATCTATGGCTACACCTTC	CASSYSSIAGIYGYTF
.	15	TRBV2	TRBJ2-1	TGTGCCAGCAGTGAAGGGGGAAACTCCTACAATGAGCAGTTCTTC	CASSEGGNSYNEQFF
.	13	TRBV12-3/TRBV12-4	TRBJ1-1	TGTGCCAGCAGCCTCGTCGGGGACTCTGAAGCTTTCTTT	CASSLVGDSEAFF
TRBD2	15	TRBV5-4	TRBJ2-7	TGTGCCAGCAGCACAGCGGGGGGGCCGGTAGGGGAGCAGTACTTC	CASSTAGGPVGEQYF
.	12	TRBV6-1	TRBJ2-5	TGTGCCAGCAGTGAACTTGGGCAGACCCAGTACTTC	CASSELGQTQYF
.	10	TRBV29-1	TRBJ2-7	TGCAGCGTTGGGACTAACGAGCAGTACTTC	CSVGTNEQYF
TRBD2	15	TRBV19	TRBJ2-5	TGTGCCAGTAGTATTCTGTCTAGCGGGGAAGAGACCCAGTACTTC	CASSILSSGEETQYF
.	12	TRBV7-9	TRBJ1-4	TGTGCCAGCAGCTTCATTCAGGGCGGACTGTTTTTT	CASSFIQGGLFF
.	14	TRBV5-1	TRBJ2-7	TGCGCCAGCAGTAACGGGGGCGCTACCTACGAGCAGTACTTC	CASSNGGATYEQYF
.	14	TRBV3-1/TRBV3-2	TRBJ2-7	TGTGCCAGCAGCCCATTTGCGGGGCCTGGTGAGCAGTACTTC	CASSPFAGPGEQYF
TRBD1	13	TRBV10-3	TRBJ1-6	TGTGCCAGCGGGGCACAGGGGATTTCACCCCTCCACTTT	CASGAQGISPLHF
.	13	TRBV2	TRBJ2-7	TGTGCCAGCAGTGCCGGCGGACCCTACGAGCAGTACTTC	CASSAGGPYEQYF
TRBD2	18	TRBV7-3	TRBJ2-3	TGTGCCAGCAGCTTAACTTCCAGCGGGGGGGCTAGCACAGATACGCAGTATTTT	CASSLTSSGGASTDTQYF
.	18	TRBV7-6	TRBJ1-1	TGTGCCAGCAGCTCTACTCCCCACAGCCAGGGTTGGAACACTGAAGCTTTCTTT	CASSSTPHSQGWNTEAFF
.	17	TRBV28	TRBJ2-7	TGTGCCAGCAGTTTATCGTCCGGGTCCGGAGAGCCCTACGAGCAGTACTTC	CASSLSSGSGEPYEQYF
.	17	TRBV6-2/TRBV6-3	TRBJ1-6	TGTGCCAGCAGTTCCGTTTTCTGGGACACACAAAATTCACCCCTCCACTTT	CASSSVFWDTQNSPLHF
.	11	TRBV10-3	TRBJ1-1	TGTGCCACTTCGGATGGAACTGAAGCTTTCTTT	CATSDGTEAFF
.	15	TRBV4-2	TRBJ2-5	TGTGCCAGCAGCCAAGAACCGGGGAACCAAGAGACCCAGTACTTC	CASSQEPGNQETQYF
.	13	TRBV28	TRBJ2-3	TGTGCCAGCAGTTTCCCGGGCGGGGATACGCAGTATTTT	CASSFPGGDTQYF
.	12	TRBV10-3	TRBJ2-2	TGTGCCATCAGTGGAATCGGCGGGGAGCTGTTTTTT	CAISGIGGELFF
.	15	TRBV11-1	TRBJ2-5	TGTGCCAGCAGCGCCGGGACATACAAGGGGGAGACCCAGTACTTC	CASSAGTYKGETQYF